The 9 T cell receptor beta chains reported below all come from one sample, sequenced in a study of blood T cell repertoires in COVID-19. The repertoire was sequenced with immunoSEQ multiplex PCR; TCRdb's copy has only in-frame clones and lacks some. The sample carries about 350,000 clones, approximately 88% recorded once. The sample consisted of peripheral blood. All receptors come from a man aged 25-45 years with COVID-19, enrolled during active disease.

DNA for the CDR3: TGCGCCAGCAGCTTTCAGGGGCCTAGCACAGATACGCAGTATTTT. Its translation is CASSFQGPSTDTQYF. The chain is built from TRBV5-1 and TRBJ2-3, with D possibly being TRBD1 (6 bases). This CDR3 is built from 15 residues. Germline lookup yields CDR1 SGHRS and CDR2 YFSETQ. Trimming took 2 bases from V and 0 from J, leaving 10 bases between them.

This rearrangement joins TRBV19 to TRBJ2-3; a weak D match, TRBD2 (6 bases). With 7 bases removed from V and 2 bases from J, the gap between germline ends came to 10 bases. CDR3 length: 13 amino acids. Germline CDR1 is LNHDA and CDR2 is SQIVND (reference sequence). CDR3 DNA: TGTGCCAGTAACACGGGGGACACAGATACGCAGTATTTT. Residues: CASNTGDTDTQYF.

The genes are TRBV30 and TRBJ2-7; 7 nucleotides line up with TRBD1. Germline lookup yields CDR1 GTSNPN and CDR2 SVGIG (reference sequence). The trim removed 3 bases at V and 3 bases at J, leaving 5 bases unmatched. The CDR3 is 13 amino acids. The CDR3 nucleotides read TGTGCCTGGAGGGGCCCAGGGGGCTACGAGCAGTACTTC. As protein: CAWRGPGGYEQYF.

This chain links TRBV6-6 with TRBJ2-1, with TRBD2 matching over 7 bases. With 6 bases clipped from V and 5 bases from J, the junction kept 10 bases outside the gene matches. CDR3 length equals 15 residues. Germline loops: CDR1 MNHNY, CDR2 SVGAGI (reference sequence). The CDR3 loop is CASRPIWGGDNEQFF. The DNA for the CDR3 is TGTGCCAGCAGGCCAATATGGGGGGGGGACAATGAGCAGTTCTTC.

The genes are TRBV5-1 and TRBJ2-1; 9 positions agree with TRBD2. Trimming at V came to 0 bases and at J to 3 bases, leaving 16 bases not matched to a gene. The germline V gene encodes CDR1 SGHRS and CDR2 YFSETQ. CDR3 size: 20 residues. Here the CDR3 DNA reads TGCGCCAGCAGCTTGGGTGGCGGGAGGGGATCGACCGGGGGCTACAATGAGCAGTTCTTC. Translated: CASSLGGGRGSTGGYNEQFF.

V is TRBV19 and J is TRBJ1-1; 7 nucleotides match TRBD1. This CDR3 is 16 amino acids long. V was clipped by 3 bases and J by 0 bases; unmatched bases: 7. Germline CDR1 LNHDA, CDR2 SQIVND (reference sequence). The CDR3 spells CASSIEGAALNTEAFF. The CDR3 DNA sequence: TGTGCCAGTAGTATTGAGGGGGCGGCCCTGAACACTGAAGCTTTCTTT.

CDR3 loop: CASSPQGHRNTEAFF. CDR3 sequence (DNA): TGTGCCAGCTCACCGCAGGGACATAGGAACACTGAAGCTTTCTTT. The chain is built from TRBV18 and TRBJ1-1; a possible D gene is TRBD1 (6 bases). The CDR3 is made up of 15 amino acids. Per germline, CDR1 KGHSH and CDR2 LQKENI. V was pared by 3 bases and J by 1 base, with 12 bases between. The complete variable domain, with remaining parts taken from reference TRBV18 and TRBJ1-1, reads NAGVMQNPRHLVRRRGQEARLRCSPMKGHSHVYWYRQLPEEGLKFMVYLQKENIIDESGMPKERFSAEFPKEGPSILRIQQVVRGDSAAYFCASSPQGHRNTEAFFGQGTRLTVV.

This CDR3 is CASSLVWTGPGSELFF. The CDR3 nucleotides are TGTGCCAGCAGCTTGGTTTGGACAGGACCCGGGTCAGAGCTGTTTTTT. The V gene is TRBV5-4, the J gene TRBJ2-2; 7 bases match TRBD1. Per germline, CDR1 SGHNT and CDR2 YYREEE (reference sequence). The CDR3 contains 16 residues. Unmatched junction bases numbered 13, after V lost 0 bases and J lost 11 bases.

The gene calls are TRBV12-5 and TRBJ1-6; D might be TRBD1 (6 bases). Germline assignment: CDR1 LGHNT and CDR2 FRNRAP. The length of the CDR3 is 13 residues. V was clipped by 4 bases and J by 10 bases, with 11 bases between them. CDR3 residues: CASGSTGFSPLHF. CDR3 nucleotide sequence: TGTGCTAGTGGTTCCACAGGGTTCTCACCCCTCCACTTT.